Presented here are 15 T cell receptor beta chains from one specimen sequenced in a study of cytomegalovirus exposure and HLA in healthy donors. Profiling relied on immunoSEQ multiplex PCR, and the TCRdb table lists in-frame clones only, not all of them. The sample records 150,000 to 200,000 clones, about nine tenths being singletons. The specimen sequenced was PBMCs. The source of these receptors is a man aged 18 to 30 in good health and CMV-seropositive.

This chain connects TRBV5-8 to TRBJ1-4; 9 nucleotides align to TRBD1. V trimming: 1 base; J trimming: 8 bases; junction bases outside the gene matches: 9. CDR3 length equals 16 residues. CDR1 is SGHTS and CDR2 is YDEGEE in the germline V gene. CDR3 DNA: TGTGCCAGCAGCTTGAACTCCGGGACAGGGTGGGAAAAACTGTTTTTT. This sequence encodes CASSLNSGTGWEKLFF.

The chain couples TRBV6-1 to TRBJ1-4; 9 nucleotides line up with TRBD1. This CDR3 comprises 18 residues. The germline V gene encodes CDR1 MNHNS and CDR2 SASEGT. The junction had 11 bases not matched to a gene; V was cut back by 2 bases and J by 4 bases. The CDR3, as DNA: TGTGCCAGCAGTGAATATCTTGCCCGGGGACAGGGTAATGAAAAACTGTTTTTT. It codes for CASSEYLARGQGNEKLFF.

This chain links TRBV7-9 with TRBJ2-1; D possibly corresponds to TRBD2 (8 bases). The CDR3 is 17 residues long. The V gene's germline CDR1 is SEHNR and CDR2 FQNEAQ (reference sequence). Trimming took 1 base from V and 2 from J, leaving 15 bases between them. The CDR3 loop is CASSLVRGTRTYNEQFF. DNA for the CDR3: TGTGCCAGCAGCTTAGTCAGGGGGACTAGGACCTACAATGAGCAGTTCTTC. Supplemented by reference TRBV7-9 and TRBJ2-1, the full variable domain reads DTGVSQNPRHKITKRGQNVTFRCDPISEHNRLYWYRQTLGQGPEFLTYFQNEAQLEKSRLLSDRFSAERPKGSFSTLEIQRTEQGDSAMYLCASSLVRGTRTYNEQFFGPGTRLTVL.

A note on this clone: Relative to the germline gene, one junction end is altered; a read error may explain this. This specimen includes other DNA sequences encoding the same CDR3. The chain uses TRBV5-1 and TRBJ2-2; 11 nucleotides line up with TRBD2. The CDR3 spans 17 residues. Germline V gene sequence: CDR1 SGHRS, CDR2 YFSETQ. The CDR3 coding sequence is TGCGCCAGCAGCGCACCCCCGGGACTAGCGGACACCGGGGAACTGTTTTTT. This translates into CASSAPPGLADTGELFF.

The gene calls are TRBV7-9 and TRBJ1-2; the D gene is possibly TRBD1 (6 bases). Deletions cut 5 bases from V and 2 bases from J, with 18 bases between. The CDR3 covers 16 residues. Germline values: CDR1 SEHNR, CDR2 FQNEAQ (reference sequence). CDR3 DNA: TGTGCCAGCAGCCAAAAGAGAAGGGACATGAACTATGGCTACACCTTC. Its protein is CASSQKRRDMNYGYTF.

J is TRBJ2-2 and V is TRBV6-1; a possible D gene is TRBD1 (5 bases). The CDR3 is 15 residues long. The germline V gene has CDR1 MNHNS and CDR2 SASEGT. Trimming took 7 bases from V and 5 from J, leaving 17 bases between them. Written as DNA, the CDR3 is TGTGCCAGCACCCAAGGGGCTCTAGGAACCGGGGAGCTGTTTTTT. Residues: CASTQGALGTGELFF.

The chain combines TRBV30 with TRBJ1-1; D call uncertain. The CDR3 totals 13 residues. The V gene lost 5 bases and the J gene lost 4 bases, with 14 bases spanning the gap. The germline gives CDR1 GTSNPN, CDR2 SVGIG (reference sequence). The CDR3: CAWALVLSTEAFF. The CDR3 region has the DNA TGTGCCTGGGCATTAGTCCTGAGCACTGAAGCTTTCTTT.

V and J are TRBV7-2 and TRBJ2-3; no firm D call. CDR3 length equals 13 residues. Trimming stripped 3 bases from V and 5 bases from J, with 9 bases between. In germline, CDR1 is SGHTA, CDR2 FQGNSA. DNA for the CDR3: TGTGCCAGCAGCTTCGGTGGTGGAGATACGCAGTATTTT. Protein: CASSFGGGDTQYF.

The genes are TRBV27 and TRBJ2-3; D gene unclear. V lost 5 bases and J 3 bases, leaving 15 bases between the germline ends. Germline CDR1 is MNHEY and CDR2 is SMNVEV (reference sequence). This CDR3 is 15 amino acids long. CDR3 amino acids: CASSLIGKFTDTQYF. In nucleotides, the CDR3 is TGTGCCAGCAGTCTTATCGGTAAATTTACAGATACGCAGTATTTT.

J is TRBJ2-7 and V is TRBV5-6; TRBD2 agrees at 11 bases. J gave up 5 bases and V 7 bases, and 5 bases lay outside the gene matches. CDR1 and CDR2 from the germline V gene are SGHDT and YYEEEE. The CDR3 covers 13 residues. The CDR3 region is CASRSGRAHEQYF. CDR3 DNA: TGTGCCAGCCGTAGCGGGAGGGCCCACGAGCAGTACTTC.

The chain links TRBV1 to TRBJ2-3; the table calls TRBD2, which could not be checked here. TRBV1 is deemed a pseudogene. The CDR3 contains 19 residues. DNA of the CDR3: TGCACCAGCAGCCAAGATTTGGGACTAGCGGGAGCTGGCACAGATACGCAGTATTTT. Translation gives CTSSQDLGLAGAGTDTQYF.

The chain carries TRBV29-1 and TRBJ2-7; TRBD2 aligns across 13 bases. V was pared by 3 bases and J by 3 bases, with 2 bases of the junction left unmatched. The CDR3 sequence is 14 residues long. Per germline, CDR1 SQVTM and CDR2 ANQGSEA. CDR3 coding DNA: TGCAGCGTTGAGGGACTAGCGGGAAGCTACGAGCAGTACTTC. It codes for CSVEGLAGSYEQYF.

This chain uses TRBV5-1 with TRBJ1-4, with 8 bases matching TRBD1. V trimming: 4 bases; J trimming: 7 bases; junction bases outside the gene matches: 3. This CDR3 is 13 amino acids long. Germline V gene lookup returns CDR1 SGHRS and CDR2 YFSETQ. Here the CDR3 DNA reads TGCGCCAGCAGCCCGACAGGGGTTGAAAAACTGTTTTTT. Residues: CASSPTGVEKLFF. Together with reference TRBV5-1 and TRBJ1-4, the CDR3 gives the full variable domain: KAGVTQTPRYLIKTRGQQVTLSCSPISGHRSVSWYQQTPGQGLQFLFEYFSETQRNKGNFPGRFSGRQFSNSRSEMNVSTLELGDSALYLCASSPTGVEKLFFGSGTQLSVL.

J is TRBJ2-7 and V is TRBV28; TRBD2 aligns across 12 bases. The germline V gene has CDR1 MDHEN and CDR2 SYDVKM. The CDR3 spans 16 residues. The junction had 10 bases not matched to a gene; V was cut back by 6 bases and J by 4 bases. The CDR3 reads CASRTRGTSGSYEQYF. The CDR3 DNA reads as TGTGCCAGCAGAACGCGTGGGACTAGCGGGTCTTACGAGCAGTACTTC.

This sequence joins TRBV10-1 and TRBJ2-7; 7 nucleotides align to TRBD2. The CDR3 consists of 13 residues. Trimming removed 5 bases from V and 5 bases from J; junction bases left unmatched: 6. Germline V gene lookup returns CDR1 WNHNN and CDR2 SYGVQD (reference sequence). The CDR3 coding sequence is TGCGCCAGCAGTCCGAGCGGGAACCACGAGCAGTACTTC. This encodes CASSPSGNHEQYF.